The next 29 T cell receptor beta chains were all read from a single sample in a study of regulatory T cells in long-lasting Graves disease. This sample's time point: persistent/refractory GD, antithyroid drugs over 5 years with positive TRAb. RNA isolated from PBMCs was used to make the TCR library. Through Arm-PCR of CDR3 regions and iRepertoire HTBI primers, TCR beta libraries were built. TCRdb re-called the multiplex PCR reads with MiXCR, one entry per CDR3 protein. The repertoire holds 650,000 to 850,000 distinct CDR3 sequences, with around 30% as singletons. This specimen consisted of peripheral blood mononuclear cells (PBMCs), obtained when the disease was refractory, from a patient treated with antithyroid drugs. The receptor set was obtained from a female donor with Graves disease.

The rearrangement uses TRBV11-2 and TRBJ2-3; D is undetermined. The CDR3 is 15 amino acids. V dropped 1 base and J dropped 6 bases, with 14 bases sitting between them. The germline V gene has CDR1 SGHAT and CDR2 FQNNGV. CDR3 sequence reads: CASSLGGRGMDTQYF. CDR3 sequence (DNA): TGTGCCAGCAGCTTAGGCGGACGTGGTATGGATACGCAGTATTTT.

This chain links TRBV29-1 with TRBJ2-3; D is ambiguous. Germline assignment: CDR1 SQVTM and CDR2 ANQGSEA. This CDR3 is built from 11 residues. Trimming removed 2 bases at V and 6 bases at J, with 6 bases between. The CDR3 loop reads CSVESYDTQYF. DNA for the CDR3: TGCAGCGTTGAAAGTTACGATACGCAGTATTTT.

This clonotype was detected many times. The chain couples TRBV28 to TRBJ1-1; no definite D call. V dropped 3 bases and J dropped 0 bases, with 8 bases sitting between them. Germline V lookup: CDR1 MDHEN, CDR2 SYDVKM. The CDR3 sequence is 14 residues long. The CDR3 spells CASSFVQMNTEAFF. CDR3 sequence (DNA): TGTGCCAGCAGTTTCGTACAGATGAACACTGAAGCTTTCTTT. The full variable domain, with the rest looked up from reference TRBV28 and TRBJ1-1, is DVKVTQSSRYLVKRTGEKVFLECVQDMDHENMFWYRQDPGLGLRLIYFSYDVKMKEKGDIPEGYSVSREKKERFSLILESASTNQTSMYLCASSFVQMNTEAFFGQGTRLTVV.

The genes are TRBV6-1 and TRBJ2-7, with D perhaps given as TRBD1 or TRBD2 (5 bases each). The CDR3 runs 17 residues. Trimming removed 6 bases at V and 2 bases at J, with 23 bases between. Germline lookup yields CDR1 MNHNS and CDR2 SASEGT. The CDR3 loop reads CASRGNGVGAKAYEQYF. The CDR3 coding sequence is TGTGCCAGCAGGGGGAACGGGGTAGGGGCAAAGGCCTACGAGCAGTACTTC.

Concerning this clonotype: A much larger clone sits a single nucleotide away, making a read error possible. The J gene is TRBJ1-5, the V gene TRBV6-2 or TRBV6-3; D is undetermined. The CDR3 is made up of 13 amino acids. The germline V gene encodes CDR1 MNHEY and CDR2 SVGEGT. The CDR3 region has the DNA TGTGCCAGCCTTCGGGGAGGCAATCGGCCCCAGCATTTT. Encoded protein: CASLRGGNRPQHF.

This clonotype was seen repeatedly, ten times or more. The genes are TRBV11-2 and TRBJ2-7, with D possibly called TRBD1 or TRBD2 (5 bases each). The CDR3 totals 14 residues. Germline CDR1 is SGHAT and CDR2 is FQNNGV. The germline V and J ends were trimmed by 1 base and 2 bases, with 9 bases remaining between them. The CDR3 region has the DNA TGTGCCAGCAGCTTAGCACCGGGGCCCTACGAGCAGTACTTC. It is translated as CASSLAPGPYEQYF.

This clonotype appeared a few times. V is TRBV6-6 and J is TRBJ1-2; D is undetermined. Germline V gives CDR1 MNHNY, CDR2 SVGAGI (reference sequence). The CDR3 totals 16 residues. V was pared by 0 bases and J by 8 bases, with 19 bases between. This CDR3 reads CASSYSAGHSLGGYTF. CDR3 in DNA: TGTGCCAGCAGTTACTCGGCAGGCCATTCGCTGGGAGGCTACACCTTC.

This clonotype was found a few times. The chain employs TRBV29-1 and TRBJ1-1; TRBD1 matches at 8 bases. Looked up from germline, CDR1 is SQVTM and CDR2 is ANQGSEA. After removal of 4 bases from V and 3 bases from J, the junction contained 1 base not matched to a gene. The length of the CDR3 is 12 residues. The CDR3: CSVADRDTEAFF. CDR3 nucleotides: TGCAGCGTTGCGGACAGGGACACTGAAGCTTTCTTT.

This chain links TRBV30 with TRBJ1-3, with 8 nucleotides matching TRBD1. The CDR3 sequence is 16 residues long. Germline loops: CDR1 GTSNPN, CDR2 SVGIG (reference sequence). V shed 1 base and J 3 bases; nucleotides not matched to a gene: 8. The CDR3 loop is CAWSAFQGAGGNTIYF. For the CDR3, the DNA is TGTGCCTGGAGTGCTTTCCAGGGGGCTGGTGGAAACACCATATATTTT.

The gene calls are TRBV3-1 and TRBJ1-3; no reliable D call. The CDR3 sequence is 14 residues long. Trimming removed 1 base from V and 4 bases from J, with 8 bases in between. Germline loops: CDR1 LGHDT, CDR2 YNNKEL (reference sequence). The CDR3 region has the DNA TGTGCCAGCAGCCAAGGACCCATCGGAAACACCATATATTTT. As protein: CASSQGPIGNTIYF.

A note on this clonotype: One end of the junction fails to match germline, which may point to a read error. The chain combines TRBV18 with TRBJ1-4, with 9 bases aligning to TRBD1. Looked up from germline, CDR1 is KGHSH and CDR2 is LQKENI. CDR3 length: 14 residues. The CDR3 sequence: CASSVDRGEAGRLF. In DNA form, the CDR3 reads TGTGCCAGCTCAGTCGACAGGGGGGAGGCCGGCCGTCTTTTT.

This rearrangement joins TRBV20-1 to TRBJ1-5; D not certain. The ends were cut back, 6 bases at V and 4 bases at J, with 10 bases in the middle. Germline V CDR1 and CDR2: DFQATT, SNEGSKA (reference sequence). This CDR3 comprises 12 residues. This CDR3 reads CSAATSNQPQHF. Written as DNA, the CDR3 is TGCAGTGCGGCGACAAGTAATCAGCCCCAGCATTTT.

The V and J genes are TRBV2 and TRBJ2-2; D gene uncertain. Germline V gives CDR1 SNHLY, CDR2 FYNNEI. V lost 4 bases, J lost 5 bases, and 5 bases lay in between. CDR3 length: 12 residues. The CDR3 reads CASSGQTGELFF. The CDR3 bases are TGTGCCAGCAGTGGCCAGACCGGGGAGCTGTTTTTT.

This sequence joins TRBV28 and TRBJ2-7, with D possibly being TRBD1 or TRBD2 (6 bases each). V lost 5 bases, J lost 3 bases, and 20 bases lay in between. CDR1 is MDHEN, CDR2 SYDVKM, per germline. This CDR3 comprises 16 residues. The CDR3 loop is CASSDRTATGVYEQYF. As DNA, the CDR3 is TGTGCCAGCAGTGACCGGACAGCCACGGGGGTCTACGAGCAGTACTTC.

This chain links TRBV15 with TRBJ1-6; no firm D call. Germline CDR1 and CDR2: LNHNV and YYDKDF (reference sequence). V gave up 3 bases and J gave up 9 bases, with 15 bases separating them. The CDR3 runs to 15 residues. The CDR3 sequence is CATSRLLGSSSPLHF. The CDR3 DNA reads TGTGCCACCAGCAGGCTATTAGGATCTAGTTCACCCCTCCACTTT.

This clonotype was seen more than once but under ten times. The CDR3 here is CASSLSGNGGYTF. The CDR3 bases are TGCGCCAGCAGCTTATCCGGGAATGGTGGCTACACCTTC. J is TRBJ1-2 and V is TRBV5-1, with D uncertain. Deletions cut 2 bases from V and 7 bases from J, with 12 bases between. CDR1 and CDR2 from the germline V gene are SGHRS and YFSETQ. CDR3 length equals 13 residues. Combining the CDR3 with reference TRBV5-1 and TRBJ1-2 gives the whole variable domain KAGVTQTPRYLIKTRGQQVTLSCSPISGHRSVSWYQQTPGQGLQFLFEYFSETQRNKGNFPGRFSGRQFSNSRSEMNVSTLELGDSALYLCASSLSGNGGYTFGSGTRLTVV.

This clonotype came up a few times. The gene calls are TRBV7-9 and TRBJ2-5; D possibly corresponds to TRBD1 (5 bases). The CDR3 sequence is 14 residues long. V was pared by 6 bases and J by 3 bases, with 14 bases between. Germline V gene lookup returns CDR1 SEHNR and CDR2 FQNEAQ (reference sequence). The CDR3 protein is CASSWVGREETQYF. CDR3 coding DNA: TGTGCCAGCAGTTGGGTGGGCAGGGAAGAGACCCAGTACTTC.

This clonotype was observed at least ten times. V and J are TRBV6-1 and TRBJ1-2; no reliable D call. Trimming shortened V by 4 bases and J by 4 bases, and 10 bases separated the two germline ends. Germline loops: CDR1 MNHNS, CDR2 SASEGT. The CDR3 has 13 residues. In DNA form, the CDR3 reads TGTGCCAGCAGTGCCGGTAGCAGCTATGGCTACACCTTC. Its translation is CASSAGSSYGYTF.

This clonotype was picked up many times. The chain carries TRBV10-3 and TRBJ1-5; 9 bases agree with TRBD1. Trimming at V came to 3 bases and at J to 3 bases, leaving 6 bases not matched to a gene. This CDR3 comprises 16 residues. Germline V gives CDR1 ENHRY, CDR2 SYGVKD. The CDR3: CAISDRTGVANQPQHF. The CDR3 DNA reads as TGTGCCATCAGTGACAGGACAGGGGTGGCCAATCAGCCCCAGCATTTT.

This clonotype was picked up a small number of times. The chain employs TRBV27 and TRBJ2-7, with 14 bases lining up with TRBD2. CDR3 size: 15 residues. Trimming cost V 2 bases and J 6 bases; bases outside gene matches: 3. From germline, CDR1 is MNHEY and CDR2 SMNVEV (reference sequence). CDR3 sequence reads: CASSLGGLAGAEQYF. The CDR3 nucleotides are TGTGCCAGCAGTTTAGGGGGACTAGCGGGAGCCGAGCAGTACTTC.

This sequence joins TRBV5-4 and TRBJ2-5; 12 bases are a match to TRBD1. The CDR3 has 15 residues. Germline V gene data show CDR1 as SGHNT and CDR2 as YYREEE (reference sequence). V lost 5 bases to trimming and J lost 4 bases; unmatched junction nucleotides: 6. The CDR3 spells CASRARDRGRETQYF. The CDR3 nucleotides read TGTGCCAGCAGGGCCCGGGACAGGGGGCGAGAGACCCAGTACTTC.

The chain employs TRBV6-9 and TRBJ2-2; D may be TRBD1 (6 bases). Germline loops: CDR1 MNHGY, CDR2 SVAAGI. V gave up 4 bases and J gave up 8 bases, with 17 bases separating them. The CDR3 is 15 amino acids. The CDR3 protein is CASSFSNTGIGELFF. The CDR3 DNA sequence: TGTGCCAGCAGTTTCTCGAACACAGGGATAGGGGAGCTGTTTTTT.

This clonotype was seen a handful of times. The rearrangement uses TRBV19 and TRBJ1-1; possible D gene TRBD1, 6 bases. This CDR3 has 14 residues. Deletions cut 4 bases from V and 0 bases from J, with 9 bases between. The germline gives CDR1 LNHDA, CDR2 SQIVND (reference sequence). CDR3 coding DNA: TGTGCCAGTAGTACCAACAGGGTGAACACTGAAGCTTTCTTT. It specifies CASSTNRVNTEAFF.

This clonotype was detected only a few times. The genes are TRBV7-6 and TRBJ2-4; D assignment may be TRBD1 or TRBD2 (5 bases each). The germline V gene encodes CDR1 SGHVS and CDR2 FNYEAQ. V gave up 1 base and J gave up 4 bases, with 17 bases separating them. The CDR3 is made up of 17 amino acids. The CDR3 loop reads CASSLGPTRGRKNIQYF. For the CDR3, the DNA is TGTGCCAGCAGCTTAGGACCTACTCGGGGCAGGAAAAACATTCAGTACTTC.

The gene calls are TRBV6-1 and TRBJ1-1; the D gene is possibly TRBD1 (5 bases). Germline loops: CDR1 MNHNS, CDR2 SASEGT. The length of the CDR3 is 16 residues. V was clipped by 6 bases and J by 1 base, with 18 bases between them. CDR3 sequence: CASRTLSGTGNTEAFF. The CDR3 coding sequence is TGTGCCAGCAGAACTTTATCCGGGACGGGGAACACTGAAGCTTTCTTT.

This clonotype was recorded a few times. V is TRBV19 and J is TRBJ1-4, with a possible D match to TRBD1 (5 bases). Trimming stripped 3 bases from V and 7 bases from J, with 15 bases between. CDR1 is LNHDA and CDR2 is SQIVND in the germline V gene (reference sequence). The CDR3 covers 15 residues. This CDR3 is CASSMGQQEAEKLFF. In DNA form, the CDR3 reads TGTGCCAGTAGTATGGGGCAGCAGGAGGCTGAAAAACTGTTTTTT.

CDR3 residues: CASSSQLYSNQPQHF. Here the CDR3 DNA reads TGTGCCAGCAGTTCACAGCTTTATAGCAATCAGCCCCAGCATTTT. The rearrangement uses TRBV7-9 and TRBJ1-5; D unresolved. V was pared by 6 bases and J by 0 bases, with 12 bases between. This CDR3 contains 15 residues. Per the germline V gene, CDR1 is SEHNR and CDR2 is FQNEAQ (reference sequence).

The gene calls are TRBV28 and TRBJ2-5; 7 nucleotides agree with TRBD2. V shed 5 bases and J 5 bases; nucleotides not matched to a gene: 5. CDR1 is MDHEN and CDR2 is SYDVKM in the germline V gene. This CDR3 contains 13 residues. CDR3 residues: CASSGGEVETQYF. The CDR3 bases are TGTGCCAGCAGTGGGGGGGAGGTGGAGACCCAGTACTTC.

Ten or more counts support this clonotype. The chain is built from TRBV28 and TRBJ2-5; TRBD1 matches at 7 bases. The CDR3 covers 14 residues. In germline, CDR1 is MDHEN, CDR2 SYDVKM. V shed 2 bases, J shed 2 bases, and the junction held 2 bases outside the gene matches. The DNA of the CDR3 is TGTGCCAGCAGTTTAGGACAGGTTCAAGAGACCCAGTACTTC. Protein: CASSLGQVQETQYF.